The entry that follows covers one T cell receptor beta chain sequence. The antigen is unknown. The isolated RNA, all of it, was reverse transcribed, so expressed TCRB transcripts were what got sequenced. Here immunoSEQ multiplex PCR was the method, and the copy in TCRdb shows in-frame clones only, minus some. The table has some 500,000 clones, approximately 10% seen once. In all sorted populations, purity surpassed 98%. These data originate in a study of beta chain features in type 1 diabetes. The study's findings and limits: Shortening of TCRB CDR3s, moderate but significant, appeared in all four CD4+ subsets of Type 1 diabetes patients.

The source of this sequence is a woman aged 18-29 years in good health. Source material: naive CD4+ T cells from blood.

DNA for the CDR3: TGTGCCAGCAGCTTGTCGTCAGTTGTCACCGGGGAGCTGTTTTTT. Its translation is CASSLSSVVTGELFF. The V and J genes are TRBV5-4 and TRBJ2-2; D gene unclear. The germline V gene has CDR1 SGHNT and CDR2 YYREEE (reference sequence). Between the trimmed V and J ends, which lost 1 base and 4 bases, there was a span of 11 bases. CDR3 size: 15 residues.